This passage covers 2 T cell receptor beta chains from one sample sequenced in a study of T cells in Graves' hyperthyroidism and ophthalmopathy. TCR beta CDR3 regions were amplified from RNA transcripts. First-round RT-PCR with HTBI primers amplified the TCR CDR3 region. TCRdb reprocessed the multiplex PCR reads with MiXCR, giving one entry per CDR3 protein. The sample yields some 300,000 distinct CDR3 sequences, around 19% seen once. Sequencing was done on a sample of blood. The receptors come from a man aged 45-65 years with Graves' ophthalmopathy.

This clonotype has ten or more counts. The CDR3 DNA reads as TGTGCCAGCAGCCTGGGACAGGCCGGTGTCTATGGCTACACCTTC. This sequence encodes CASSLGQAGVYGYTF. The chain carries TRBV7-2 and TRBJ1-2, with 8 bases aligning to TRBD1. CDR3 size: 15 residues. J gave up 4 bases and V 5 bases, and 9 bases lay outside the gene matches. Germline CDR1 is SGHTA and CDR2 is FQGNSA.

The J gene is TRBJ2-1, the V gene TRBV4-1; no clear D. The CDR3 runs to 15 residues. Trimming removed 2 bases from V and 1 base from J, with 9 bases in between. The V gene's germline CDR1 is MGHRA and CDR2 YSYEKL. The CDR3, as DNA: TGCGCCAGCAGCCAACCCCTGCGATCCTACAATGAGCAGTTCTTC. Its protein product is CASSQPLRSYNEQFF.